These T cell receptor beta chains were read from a single sample in a study of regulatory T cells in long-lasting Graves disease. Each CDR3 protein is one row after TCRdb ran MiXCR on the multiplex PCR reads. This table has about 470,000 distinct CDR3 sequences, under 20% appearing once. These data are also associated with another study on T cells in Graves' hyperthyroidism and ophthalmopathy.

This specimen was peripheral blood mononuclear cells (PBMCs), taken at new diagnosis, from a patient treated with antithyroid drugs. The receptors derive from a man aged 35-49 years with Graves disease. CDR3s include the opening cysteine and the closing phenylalanine or tryptophan. D genes are given only for firm matches. Some rows have no size entry. The others give once, few or many, or a class for an expanded clone.

j_call | clone_size | v_call | d_call | cdr3_nt | cdr3_aa
TRBJ2-5 | few | TRBV19 | - | TGTGCCAGTAGTACCGAAGTGGGCAGGCGCTCGGAGACCCAGTACTTC | CASSTEVGRRSETQYF
TRBJ2-1 | many | TRBV28 | - | TGTGCCAGCAGCCGTAGCGTGAACGTCTACAATGAGCAGTTCTTC | CASSRSVNVYNEQFF
TRBJ2-1 | many | TRBV20-1 | TRBD2 | TGCAGTGCTAGAGCTCTAGCGGGAGTGTCCTACAATGAGCAGTTCTTC | CSARALAGVSYNEQFF
TRBJ1-5 | few | TRBV24-1 | - | TGTGCCACCAGATCGACAGAGATTAGCAATCAGCCCCAGCATTTT | CATRSTEISNQPQHF
TRBJ1-1 | - | TRBV6-5 | - | TGTGCCAGCAGTTACTCGGTCCGGAACACTGAAGCTTTCTTT | CASSYSVRNTEAFF
TRBJ1-3 | - | TRBV20-1 | - | TGCAGTGCCCGGACGGACTCTGGAAACACCATATATTTT | CSARTDSGNTIYF
TRBJ2-1 | - | TRBV24-1 | - | TGTGCCACCAGTGATACCGGGCAGGGTGCTGATGAGCAGTTCTTC | CATSDTGQGADEQFF
TRBJ2-5 | many | TRBV28 | TRBD1 | TGTGCCAGCAGGTCCGGGACAGGGGGTTCGAGGGAATACTTC | CASRSGTGGSREYF
TRBJ2-3 | many | TRBV6-1 | - | TGTGCCAGCAGCAAGGACTTGGTAGGGGATACGCAGTATTTT | CASSKDLVGDTQYF
TRBJ2-1 | once | TRBV11-2 | TRBD2 | TGTGCCAGCAGCTCCCCGGGACTAGCGGGAGGGAATGAGCAGTTCTTC | CASSSPGLAGGNEQFF
TRBJ2-3 | - | TRBV25-1 | - | TGTGCCAGCAGTGAATATCTAGGCACGCAGTATTTT | CASSEYLGTQYF
TRBJ2-1 | many | TRBV5-1 | - | TGCGCCAGCAGCTTGGGCGGGGCCCTTCACAATGAGCAGTTCTTC | CASSLGGALHNEQFF
TRBJ2-6 | few | TRBV12-3/TRBV12-4 | TRBD2 | TGTGCCAGCAGTTTCGGGCAGGCGGGAGGTCTCTCTGGGGCCAACGTCCTGACTTTC | CASSFGQAGGLSGANVLTF
TRBJ2-3 | many | TRBV28 | TRBD2 | TGTGCCAGCAGTTTTCTATATCACGGACTAGCGGAGAGGACTAGCACAGATACGCAGTATTTT | CASSFLYHGLAERTSTDTQYF
TRBJ2-3 | once | TRBV24-1 | TRBD2 | TGTGCCACCAGTGATCGGACTAGCGGGAGTGAGGATACGCAGTATTTT | CATSDRTSGSEDTQYF
TRBJ1-5 | - | TRBV19 | TRBD1 | TGTGCCAGTAGGTCCCAGGGACAGGGAGGTCAGCCCCAGCATTTT | CASRSQGQGGQPQHF
TRBJ2-3 | - | TRBV7-7 | - | TGTGCTAGCAGCTTCGGCGGGGACCTCACAGATACGCAGTATTTT | CASSFGGDLTDTQYF
TRBJ2-7 | few | TRBV13 | - | TGTGCCAGCAGCTTATGGGGGGGCGGCTATAACGAGCAGTACTTC | CASSLWGGGYNEQYF
TRBJ2-1 | many | TRBV7-3 | TRBD1 | TGTGCCAGCAGCATAGGACAGGCCTACAATGAGCAGTTCTTC | CASSIGQAYNEQFF
TRBJ1-2 | many | TRBV27 | - | TGTGCCAGCACAAAAGCAGGACTAAAGGGCTACACCTTC | CASTKAGLKGYTF
TRBJ2-1 | - | TRBV6-2/TRBV6-3 | TRBD2 | TGTGCCAGCAGAGAAGATGGTTCTAGCGGATACTACAATGAGCAGTTCTTC | CASREDGSSGYYNEQFF
TRBJ2-1 | many | TRBV6-1 | TRBD2 | TGTGCCTGTTCTCCCCTAGCGGGAGGGTACAATGAGCAGTTCTTC | CACSPLAGGYNEQFF
TRBJ1-5 | few | TRBV24-1 | - | TGTGCCACCAGAGGTTGGGGCAATCAGCCCCAGCATTTT | CATRGWGNQPQHF
TRBJ2-2 | - | TRBV5-1 | - | TGCGCCAGCAGCCGGGGTGGGATCACCGGGGAGCTGCTTTTT | CASSRGGITGELLF
TRBJ1-1 | few | TRBV7-9 | - | TGTGCCAGCAGTATCAGGGCTGGCACTGAAGCTTTCTTT | CASSIRAGTEAFF
TRBJ1-2 | - | TRBV6-1 | - | TGTGCCAGCAGCGGCGGAGGGGCGGGTTGGGCTAACTATGGCTACACCTTC | CASSGGGAGWANYGYTF
TRBJ2-3 | few | TRBV3-1 | - | TGTGCCAGCACCTCGTCTTCCGATACGCAGTATTTT | CASTSSSDTQYF
TRBJ2-2 | few | TRBV3-1 | TRBD1 | TGTGCCAGCAGCCAAGGGGGGACAGGGATGTACACCGGGGAGCTGTTTTTT | CASSQGGTGMYTGELFF
TRBJ2-7 | many | TRBV2 | - | TGTGCCAGCAGACCCCCTGGGCAGGGTAGCGAGCAGTACTTC | CASRPPGQGSEQYF
TRBJ1-1 | many | TRBV7-2 | TRBD1 | TGTGCCAGCAGCTTAGGGACAGGGGGCGCCGCTGAAGCTTTCTTT | CASSLGTGGAAEAFF
TRBJ2-1 | many | TRBV30 | TRBD2 | TGTGCCTGGGGGAGGGGAACCTACAATGAGCAGTTCTTC | CAWGRGTYNEQFF
TRBJ2-3 | many | TRBV5-6 | - | TGTGCCAGCAGCTTGGCCGAGCTGGCGGATACGCAGTATTTT | CASSLAELADTQYF
TRBJ2-7 | - | TRBV29-1 | TRBD2 | TGCAGCGTTGTCGGGGGGGTCGACTCCTACGAGCAGTACTTC | CSVVGGVDSYEQYF
TRBJ2-1 | - | TRBV19 | TRBD2 | TGTGCCAGTAGGCTCCCGGGACTAGCGAGTGGGGGTGAGCAGTTCTTC | CASRLPGLASGGEQFF
TRBJ2-2 | - | TRBV30 | TRBD2 | TGTGCCTGGAGACAGACTAGCCCCGGGGAGCTGTTTTTT | CAWRQTSPGELFF
TRBJ2-5 | many | TRBV28 | TRBD2 | TGTGCCAGCAGTTTGGCCCGTCAAGCGGGAGGTTTTCAGACCCAGTACTTC | CASSLARQAGGFQTQYF
TRBJ2-3 | - | TRBV24-1 | - | TGTGCCACCAGTCCCGCCTACACAGATACGCAGTATTTT | CATSPAYTDTQYF
TRBJ2-1 | - | TRBV12-3/TRBV12-4 | - | TGTGCCAGCAGTCCCTTGAGGGCGGATGAGCAGTTCTTC | CASSPLRADEQFF
TRBJ2-7 | - | TRBV4-1 | - | TGCGCCAGCAGCCTCTATGGCGCGGTCGATCACGAGCAGTACTTC | CASSLYGAVDHEQYF
TRBJ2-5 | many | TRBV20-1 | - | TGCAGTGCTGGGGGTGGGGAGACCCAGTACTTC | CSAGGGETQYF
TRBJ2-5 | many | TRBV28 | - | TGTGCCAGCAGTTCCCTCGAAGGGGCCCAAGAGACCCAGTACTTC | CASSSLEGAQETQYF
TRBJ1-4 | few | TRBV20-1 | - | TGCAGTGCTAAGTTGAGAGGGAGGGATGAAAAACTGTTTTTT | CSAKLRGRDEKLFF
TRBJ2-1 | many | TRBV20-1 | - | TGCAGTGCTACTTCGCCCTACAATGAGCAGTTCTTC | CSATSPYNEQFF
TRBJ1-5 | many | TRBV28 | - | TGTGCCAGCAGTTTAAGCGGACAGCTAAATCAGCCCCAGCATTTT | CASSLSGQLNQPQHF
TRBJ2-1 | - | TRBV25-1 | TRBD2 | TGTGCCAGCAGTACCCCGTTAGCGGGAGGTTACAATGAGCAGTCCTTC | CASSTPLAGGYNEQSF
TRBJ1-6 | - | TRBV20-1 | - | TGCAGTGCTAGTAGGTCGGCAGGGAACAATTCACCCCTCCACTTT | CSASRSAGNNSPLHF
TRBJ1-1 | many | TRBV6-1 | - | TGTGCCAGCAGTGTTACCAGAGGGGCTGAAGCTTTCTTT | CASSVTRGAEAFF
TRBJ2-2 | - | TRBV20-1 | - | TGCAGTGCTACGGACTCTGTTATCGGGGAGCTGTTTTTT | CSATDSVIGELFF